This T cell receptor beta chain was recovered during a study of human thymus T cells. Whole-study findings and limits: Usage of V and J genes appeared biased in thymic and blood repertoires.

From germline, CDR1 is MDHEN and CDR2 SYDVKM. V was pared by 8 bases and J by 8 bases, with 12 bases between. This CDR3 has 11 amino acids. Donation came from healthy Finnish infants having corrective surgery for congenital heart defects. During surgery, about 0.45-1 mL peripheral blood was drawn from four of eight donors. Genomic DNA was extracted from every available blood leukocyte. With respect to this clone: No antigen is known for it.

Sequencing used immunoSEQ multiplex PCR; TCRdb keeps in-frame clones, though not all of them. Among about 60,000 clones listed, nearly 95% were seen once. The clonotype was recovered from a boy under three years old with a congenital heart defect but otherwise immunologically healthy. The V call is TRBV28, the J call TRBJ1-2; D gene unclear. Sample: blood. In DNA, the CDR3 is TGTGCCAGCTTTATGATGGGCGGCTACACCTTC. This codes for CASFMMGGYTF.